This TCR beta chain was recorded in a study of cytomegalovirus exposure and HLA in healthy donors. Study-wide context: Researchers found that approximately 80% of around 400 genotyped donors fell within the Caucasian-associated ancestry cluster.

V shed 3 bases, J shed 8 bases, and the junction held 5 bases outside the gene matches. This CDR3 has 15 residues. Germline V CDR1 and CDR2: MGHRA, YSYEKL. The PCR was carried out with 60 Vbeta primers and 13 Jbeta primers. The repertoire was sequenced with immunoSEQ multiplex PCR; TCRdb's copy has only in-frame clones and lacks some. This table has 200,000 or so clones, about two thirds appearing once. The rearrangement joins TRBV4-1 to TRBJ2-1, with 12 positions matching TRBD2. This sequence was found in a man aged 35 to 55 in good health and CMV-seropositive. The sample was PBMCs. CDR3 sequence reads: CASSQLAGGPDEQFF. The CDR3 bases are TGCGCCAGCAGCCAGCTAGCGGGGGGGCCAGATGAGCAGTTCTTC.